The rows below give T cell receptor beta chains drawn from one sample of a study of cytomegalovirus exposure and HLA in healthy donors. Profiling relied on immunoSEQ multiplex PCR, and the TCRdb table lists in-frame clones only, not all of them. Counted here are roughly 130,000 clones, around 82% occurring once; the ten biggest clones make up under 2%. Sequencing used PBMCs. The receptors shown here come from a boy aged 10-17 years in good health and CMV-seronegative. CDR3s include the opening cysteine and the closing phenylalanine or tryptophan. D genes are given only for firm matches. The size field is filled for only some rows; it gives once, few, many or a size class.

V gene	J gene	D gene	clone size	CDR3 length	CDR3 protein	CDR3 DNA
TRBV9	TRBJ2-1	-	-	15	CASSVRGMGNNEQFF	TGTGCCAGCAGCGTAAGGGGTATGGGAAACAATGAGCAGTTCTTC
TRBV28	TRBJ1-5	TRBD1	-	14	CASRLGQQNQPQHF	TGTGCCAGCAGATTGGGACAGCAGAATCAGCCCCAGCATTTT
TRBV9	TRBJ1-1	TRBD1	-	14	CASSVGQGNTEAFF	TGTGCCAGCAGCGTCGGACAGGGGAACACTGAAGCTTTCTTT
TRBV6-1	TRBJ2-3	TRBD1	-	15	CASITRGQGRNTQYF	TGTGCCAGCATTACCCGGGGACAGGGGCGGAATACGCAGTATTTT
TRBV2	TRBJ2-3	-	-	18	CASSEAQGAGGGTDTQYF	TGTGCCAGCAGTGAAGCCCAGGGGGCGGGAGGGGGCACAGATACGCAGTATTTT
TRBV21-1	TRBJ2-7	-	-	15	CASSKLEQGEDEQYF	TGTGCCAGCAGCAAACTTGAACAGGGCGAGGACGAGCAGTACTTC
TRBV19	TRBJ2-7	-	-	12	CASRGLAYEQYF	TGTGCCAGTAGGGGCCTCGCCTACGAGCAGTACTTC
TRBV6-1	TRBJ2-1	TRBD2	-	14	CASSAGTSGGEQFF	TGTGCCAGCAGTGCCGGGACTAGCGGGGGCGAGCAGTTCTTC
TRBV5-4	TRBJ2-7	TRBD1	-	15	CASRPGTGSSYEQYF	TGTGCCAGCAGGCCCGGGACAGGGAGCTCCTACGAGCAGTACTTC
TRBV5-4	TRBJ2-6	-	-	19	CASSFDRDLGSSGANVLTF	TGTGCCAGCAGCTTTGACCGGGACTTGGGTAGCTCTGGGGCCAACGTCCTGACTTTC
TRBV7-2	TRBJ2-3	TRBD2	-	15	CASSRASGRPDTQYF	TGTGCCAGCAGTCGGGCGAGCGGGAGACCAGATACGCAGTATTTT
TRBV21-1	TRBJ2-7	-	-	15	CASSKECAPAGEQYF	TGTGCCAGCAGCAAAGAATGTGCACCCGCGGGCGAGCAGTACTTC
TRBV6-1	TRBJ2-2	TRBD1	-	15	CASSEGQDYTGELFF	TGTGCCAGCAGTGAGGGACAGGACTACACCGGGGAGCTGTTTTTT
TRBV5-6	TRBJ2-1	TRBD2	-	16	CASSLELAGGYNEQFF	TGTGCCAGCAGCTTGGAACTAGCGGGGGGATACAATGAGCAGTTCTTC
TRBV27	TRBJ1-2	-	-	14	CASSLRLGNYGYTF	TGTGCCAGCAGTTTAAGACTCGGGAACTATGGCTACACCTTC
TRBV4-3	TRBJ2-7	TRBD1	once	15	CASSQHRTGGYEQYF	TGCGCCAGCAGCCAACATCGGACAGGGGGCTACGAGCAGTACTTC
TRBV7-2	TRBJ1-2	-	-	15	CASSLRQATFAGYTF	TGTGCCAGCAGCCTGAGACAGGCCACCTTCGCTGGCTACACCTTC
TRBV6-1	TRBJ2-7	-	-	15	CASSEQVKSSYEQYF	TGTGCCAGCAGTGAACAGGTCAAAAGCTCCTACGAGCAGTACTTC
TRBV15	TRBJ1-5	TRBD1	-	15	CATSGTGTSNQPQHF	TGTGCCACCAGCGGGACAGGAACTAGCAATCAGCCCCAGCATTTT
TRBV5-1	TRBJ2-1	-	-	15	CASSPGGEVTNEQFF	TGCGCCAGCAGCCCTGGAGGGGAGGTGACCAATGAGCAGTTCTTC
TRBV12-5	TRBJ2-7	-	once	18	CASGLVRKDYTSSYEQYF	TGTGCTAGTGGTTTGGTACGTAAAGATTACACTAGCTCCTACGAGCAGTACTTC
TRBV19	TRBJ2-3	-	-	15	CASSISSGSTDTQYF	TGTGCCAGTAGTATTAGTTCGGGAAGCACAGATACGCAGTATTTT
TRBV30	TRBJ2-1	TRBD2	-	14	CAWSLGAGGGEQFF	TGTGCCTGGAGTTTGGGTGCGGGAGGGGGTGAGCAGTTCTTC
TRBV15	TRBJ1-4	-	-	16	CATSIQTLATNEKLFF	TGTGCCACCAGCATCCAGACACTTGCAACTAATGAAAAACTGTTTTTT
TRBV6-5	TRBJ1-1	-	-	12	CASRAGVRGAFF	TGTGCCAGCAGAGCAGGGGTCCGGGGTGCTTTCTTT
TRBV5-4	TRBJ2-2	TRBD2	-	15	CASSSAGGQTGELFF	TGTGCCAGCAGCTCAGCGGGGGGGCAGACCGGGGAGCTGTTTTTT
TRBV27	TRBJ2-3	TRBD1	-	16	CASSHSRGRGTDTQYF	TGTGCCAGCAGTCATTCCAGGGGGCGGGGAACAGATACGCAGTATTTT
TRBV5-1	TRBJ2-5	TRBD2	-	18	CASSLVRTSGGAAETQYF	TGCGCCAGCAGCTTGGTGAGGACTAGCGGGGGGGCCGCGGAGACCCAGTACTTC
TRBV19	TRBJ2-1	TRBD2	-	16	CASRRTSGGARNEQFF	TGTGCCAGTAGACGGACTAGCGGGGGGGCCAGAAATGAGCAGTTCTTC
TRBV28	TRBJ1-4	-	few	15	CASSLEAATNEKLFF	TGTGCCAGCAGCCTGGAGGCGGCAACTAATGAAAAACTGTTTTTT
TRBV6-6	TRBJ2-3	-	-	14	CATKSPGFGDTQYF	TGTGCCACCAAGTCCCCGGGGTTCGGAGATACGCAGTATTTT
TRBV7-6	TRBJ2-2	-	-	16	CASSLLGTHNTGELFF	TGTGCCAGCAGCTTACTCGGGACTCATAACACCGGGGAGCTGTTTTTT
TRBV2	TRBJ2-2	TRBD2	-	14	CASRLAGVEGELFF	TGTGCCAGCAGACTAGCGGGAGTTGAAGGGGAGCTGTTTTTT
TRBV11-2	TRBJ2-6	-	-	14	CASTQESGANVLTF	TGTGCCAGCACCCAAGAGTCTGGGGCCAACGTCCTGACTTTC
TRBV6-4	TRBJ1-2	-	-	11	CASSDSRGYTF	TGTGCCAGCAGTGACTCGAGGGGCTACACCTTC
TRBV5-1	TRBJ2-1	-	few	15	CASSNVDSSYNEQFF	TGCGCCAGCAGCAACGTAGACAGCTCCTACAATGAGCAGTTCTTC
TRBV7-2	TRBJ2-3	-	-	16	CASSLLGLRGTDTQYF	TGTGCCAGCAGCTTACTCGGACTCCGAGGGACAGATACGCAGTATTTT
TRBV4-2	TRBJ2-1	TRBD1	-	16	CASSPYSDRAYNEQFF	TGTGCCAGCAGCCCTTACTCGGACAGGGCTTACAATGAGCAGTTCTTC
TRBV5-1	TRBJ2-7	-	-	14	CASSLVWSSYEQYF	TGCGCCAGCAGCTTGGTCTGGAGCTCCTACGAGCAGTACTTC
TRBV11-2	TRBJ2-7	-	-	13	CASSLGRAYEQYF	TGTGCCAGCAGCTTAGGCAGGGCCTACGAGCAGTACTTC
TRBV7-3	TRBJ2-1	-	-	15	CASSLHRVPYNEQFF	TGTGCCAGCAGCTTACACAGGGTACCCTACAATGAGCAGTTCTTC
TRBV27	TRBJ1-2	TRBD1	-	15	CASSRADRDGYGYTF	TGTGCCAGCAGTCGAGCCGACAGGGACGGTTATGGCTACACCTTC